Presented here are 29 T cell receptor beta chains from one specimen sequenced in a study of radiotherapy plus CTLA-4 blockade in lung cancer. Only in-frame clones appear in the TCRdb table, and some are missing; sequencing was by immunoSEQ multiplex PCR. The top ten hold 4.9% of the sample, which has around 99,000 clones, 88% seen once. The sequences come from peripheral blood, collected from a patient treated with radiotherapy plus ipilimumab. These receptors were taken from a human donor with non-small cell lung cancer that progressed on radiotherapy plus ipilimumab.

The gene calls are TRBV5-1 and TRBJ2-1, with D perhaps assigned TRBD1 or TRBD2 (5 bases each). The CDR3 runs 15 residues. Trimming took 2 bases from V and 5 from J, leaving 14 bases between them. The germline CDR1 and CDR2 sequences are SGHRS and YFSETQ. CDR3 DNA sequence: TGCGCCAGCAGCTTTTCGGGACGATCCAACAATGAGCAGTTCTTC. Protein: CASSFSGRSNNEQFF.

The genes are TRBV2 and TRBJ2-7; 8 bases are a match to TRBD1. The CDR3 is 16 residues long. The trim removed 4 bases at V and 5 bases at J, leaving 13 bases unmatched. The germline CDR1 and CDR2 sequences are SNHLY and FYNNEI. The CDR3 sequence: CASSVAGGISTNEQYF. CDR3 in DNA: TGTGCCAGCAGTGTGGCAGGGGGCATTTCGACTAACGAGCAGTACTTC.

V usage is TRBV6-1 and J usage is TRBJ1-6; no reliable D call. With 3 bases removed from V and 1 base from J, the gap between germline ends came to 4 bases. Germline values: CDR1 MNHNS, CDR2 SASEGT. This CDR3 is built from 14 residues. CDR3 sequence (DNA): TGTGCCAGCAGTGAGAGGTCCTATAATTCACCCCTCCACTTT. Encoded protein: CASSERSYNSPLHF.

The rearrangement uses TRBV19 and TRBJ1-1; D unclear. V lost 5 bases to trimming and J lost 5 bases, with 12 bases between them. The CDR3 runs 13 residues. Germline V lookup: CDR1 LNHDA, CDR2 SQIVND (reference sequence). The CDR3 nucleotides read TGTGCCAGTAGTTCCGGACTTTTTACTGAAGCTTTCTTT. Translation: CASSSGLFTEAFF.

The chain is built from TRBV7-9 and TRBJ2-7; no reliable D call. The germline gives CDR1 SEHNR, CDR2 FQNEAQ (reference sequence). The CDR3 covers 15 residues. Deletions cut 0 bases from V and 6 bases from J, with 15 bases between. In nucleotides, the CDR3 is TGTGCCAGCAGCTTAGCAGGGTACGGTGGCGGCGAGCAGTACTTC. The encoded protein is CASSLAGYGGGEQYF.

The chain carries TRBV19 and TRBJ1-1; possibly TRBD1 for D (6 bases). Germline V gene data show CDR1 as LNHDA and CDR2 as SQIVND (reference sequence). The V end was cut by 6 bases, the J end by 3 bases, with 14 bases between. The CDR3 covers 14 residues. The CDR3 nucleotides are TGTGCCAGTAGGGAGGGGGGGGTTGACACTGAAGCTTTCTTT. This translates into CASREGGVDTEAFF.

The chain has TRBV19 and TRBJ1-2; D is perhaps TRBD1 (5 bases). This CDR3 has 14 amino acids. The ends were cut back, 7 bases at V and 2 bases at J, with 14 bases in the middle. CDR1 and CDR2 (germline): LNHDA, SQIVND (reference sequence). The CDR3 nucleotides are TGTGCCAGTAATGTGTGGGGCTCGAACTATGGCTACACCTTC. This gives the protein CASNVWGSNYGYTF.

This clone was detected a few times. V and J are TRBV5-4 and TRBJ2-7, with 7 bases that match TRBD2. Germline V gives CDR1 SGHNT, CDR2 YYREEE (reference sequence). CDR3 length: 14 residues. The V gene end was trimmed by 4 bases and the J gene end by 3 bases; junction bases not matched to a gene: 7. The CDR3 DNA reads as TGTGCCAGCAGCGTACCCGGGACTAACTACGAGCAGTACTTC. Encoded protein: CASSVPGTNYEQYF.

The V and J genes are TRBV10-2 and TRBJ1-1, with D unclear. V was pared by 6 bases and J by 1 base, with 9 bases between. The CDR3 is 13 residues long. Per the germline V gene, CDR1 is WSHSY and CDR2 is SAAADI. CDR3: CASRPQRNTEAFF. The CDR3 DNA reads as TGCGCCAGCAGACCACAGAGGAACACTGAAGCTTTCTTT.

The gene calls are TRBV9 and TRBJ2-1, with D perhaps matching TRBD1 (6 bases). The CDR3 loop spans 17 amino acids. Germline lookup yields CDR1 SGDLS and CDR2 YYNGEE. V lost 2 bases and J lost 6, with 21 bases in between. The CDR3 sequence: CASSVFLNTGLGNEQFF. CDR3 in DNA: TGTGCCAGCAGCGTCTTCCTGAATACAGGGTTGGGCAATGAGCAGTTCTTC.

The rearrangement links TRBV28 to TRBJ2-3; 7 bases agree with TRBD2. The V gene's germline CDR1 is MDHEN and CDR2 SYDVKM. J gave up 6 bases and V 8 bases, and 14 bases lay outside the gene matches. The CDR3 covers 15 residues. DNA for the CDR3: TGTGCCAGCGCCTCGGGATGGGGGGGAGCTGATACGCAGTATTTT. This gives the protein CASASGWGGADTQYF.

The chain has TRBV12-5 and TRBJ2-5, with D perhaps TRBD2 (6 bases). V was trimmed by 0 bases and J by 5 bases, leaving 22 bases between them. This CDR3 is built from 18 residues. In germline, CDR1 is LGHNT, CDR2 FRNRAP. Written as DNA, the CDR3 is TGTGCTAGTGGTTTGGTACCTGCTAGCGTCCCAAGGTGGGAGACCCAGTACTTC. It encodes CASGLVPASVPRWETQYF.

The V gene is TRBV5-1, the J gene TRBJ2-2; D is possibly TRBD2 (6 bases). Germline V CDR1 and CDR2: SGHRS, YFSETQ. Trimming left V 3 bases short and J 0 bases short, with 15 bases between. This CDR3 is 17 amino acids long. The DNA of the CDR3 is TGCGCCAGCAGCTCGCCCATGGGGGGAACGAACACCGGGGAGCTGTTTTTT. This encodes CASSSPMGGTNTGELFF.

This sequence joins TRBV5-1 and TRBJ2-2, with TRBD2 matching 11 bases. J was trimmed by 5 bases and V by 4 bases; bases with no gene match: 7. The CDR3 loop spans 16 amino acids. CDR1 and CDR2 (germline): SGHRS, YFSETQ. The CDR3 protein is CASSPGTSGLTGELFF. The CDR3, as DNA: TGCGCCAGCAGCCCTGGGACTAGCGGACTTACCGGGGAGCTGTTTTTT.

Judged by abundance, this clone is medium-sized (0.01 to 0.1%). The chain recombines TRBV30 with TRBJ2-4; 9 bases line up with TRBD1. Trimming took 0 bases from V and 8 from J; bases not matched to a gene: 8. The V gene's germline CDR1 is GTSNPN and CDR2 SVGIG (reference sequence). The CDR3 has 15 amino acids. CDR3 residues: CAWSVLTTGGDIQYF. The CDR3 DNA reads TGTGCCTGGAGTGTACTCACGACAGGGGGGGACATTCAGTACTTC.

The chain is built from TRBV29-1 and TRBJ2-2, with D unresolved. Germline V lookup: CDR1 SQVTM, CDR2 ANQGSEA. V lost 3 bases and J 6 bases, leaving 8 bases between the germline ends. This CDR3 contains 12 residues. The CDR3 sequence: CSVEMYSGELFF. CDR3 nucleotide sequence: TGCAGCGTTGAGATGTACTCCGGGGAGCTGTTTTTT.

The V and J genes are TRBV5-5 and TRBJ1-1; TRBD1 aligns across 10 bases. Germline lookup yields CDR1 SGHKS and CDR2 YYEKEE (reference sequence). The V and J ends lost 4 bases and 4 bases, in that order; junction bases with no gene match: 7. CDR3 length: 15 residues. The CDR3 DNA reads TGTGCCAGCAGCATACGGGACAGGGGTAGCACTGAAGCTTTCTTT. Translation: CASSIRDRGSTEAFF.

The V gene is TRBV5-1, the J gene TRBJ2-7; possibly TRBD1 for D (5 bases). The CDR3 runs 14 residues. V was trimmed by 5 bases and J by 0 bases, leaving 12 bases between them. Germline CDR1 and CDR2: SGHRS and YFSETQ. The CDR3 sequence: CASRRTPTSYEQYF. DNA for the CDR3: TGCGCCAGCAGAAGGACACCCACCTCCTACGAGCAGTACTTC.

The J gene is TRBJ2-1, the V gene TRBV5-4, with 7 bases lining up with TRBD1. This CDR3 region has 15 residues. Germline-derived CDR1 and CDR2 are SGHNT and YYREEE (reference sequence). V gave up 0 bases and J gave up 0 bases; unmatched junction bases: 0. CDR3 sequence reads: CASSLDRGSYNEQFF. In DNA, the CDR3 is TGTGCCAGCAGCTTGGACAGGGGCTCCTACAATGAGCAGTTCTTC.

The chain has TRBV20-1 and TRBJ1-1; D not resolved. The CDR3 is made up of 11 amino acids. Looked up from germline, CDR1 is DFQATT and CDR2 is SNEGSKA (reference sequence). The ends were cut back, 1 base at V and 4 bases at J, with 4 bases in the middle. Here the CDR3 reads CSARGGTEAFF. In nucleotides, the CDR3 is TGCAGTGCTAGAGGAGGCACTGAAGCTTTCTTT.

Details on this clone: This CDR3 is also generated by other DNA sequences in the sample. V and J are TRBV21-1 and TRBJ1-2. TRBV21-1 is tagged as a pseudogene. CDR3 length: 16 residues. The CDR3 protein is CASSKGERQEGLGYTF. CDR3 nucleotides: TGTGCCAGCAGCAAAGGGGAGAGGCAGGAGGGGTTGGGCTACACCTTC.

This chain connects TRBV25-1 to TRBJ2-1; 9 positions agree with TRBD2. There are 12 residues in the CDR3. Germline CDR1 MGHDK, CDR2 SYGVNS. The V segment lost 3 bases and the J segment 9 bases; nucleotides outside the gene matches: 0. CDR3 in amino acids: CASSETSGEQFF. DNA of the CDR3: TGTGCCAGCAGTGAGACTAGCGGTGAGCAGTTCTTC.

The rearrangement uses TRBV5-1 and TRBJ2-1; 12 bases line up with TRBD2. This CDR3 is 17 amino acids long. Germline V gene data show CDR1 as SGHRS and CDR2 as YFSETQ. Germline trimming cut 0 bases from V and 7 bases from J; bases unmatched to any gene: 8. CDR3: CASSLGQLAGGKNEQFF. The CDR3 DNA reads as TGCGCCAGCAGCTTGGGCCAACTAGCGGGAGGAAAGAATGAGCAGTTCTTC. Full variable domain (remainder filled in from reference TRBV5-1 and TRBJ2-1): KAGVTQTPRYLIKTRGQQVTLSCSPISGHRSVSWYQQTPGQGLQFLFEYFSETQRNKGNFPGRFSGRQFSNSRSEMNVSTLELGDSALYLCASSLGQLAGGKNEQFFGPGTRLTVL.

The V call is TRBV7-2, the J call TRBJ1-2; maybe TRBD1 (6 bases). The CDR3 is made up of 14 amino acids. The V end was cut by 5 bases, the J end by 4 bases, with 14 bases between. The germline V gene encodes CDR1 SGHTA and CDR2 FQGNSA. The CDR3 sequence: CASSRAGQTYGYTF. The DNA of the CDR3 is TGTGCCAGCAGCAGAGCCGGACAGACCTATGGCTACACCTTC.

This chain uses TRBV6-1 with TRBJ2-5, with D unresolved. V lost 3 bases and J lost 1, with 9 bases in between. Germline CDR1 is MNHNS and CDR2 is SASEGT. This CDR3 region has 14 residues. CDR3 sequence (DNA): TGTGCCAGCAGTGATGCACCCTCCCAAGAGACCCAGTACTTC. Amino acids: CASSDAPSQETQYF.

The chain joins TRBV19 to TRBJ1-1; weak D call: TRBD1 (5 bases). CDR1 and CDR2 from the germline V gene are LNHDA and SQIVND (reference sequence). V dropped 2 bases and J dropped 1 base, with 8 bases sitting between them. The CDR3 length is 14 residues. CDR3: CASSIPGTNTEAFF. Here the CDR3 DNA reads TGTGCCAGTAGTATACCAGGGACGAACACTGAAGCTTTCTTT.

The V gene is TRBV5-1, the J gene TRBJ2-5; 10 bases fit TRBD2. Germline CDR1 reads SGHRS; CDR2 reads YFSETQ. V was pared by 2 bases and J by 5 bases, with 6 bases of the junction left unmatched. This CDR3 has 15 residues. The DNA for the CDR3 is TGCGCCAGCAGCTTAGCGGGAGGGCTGGGGGAGACCCAGTACTTC. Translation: CASSLAGGLGETQYF.

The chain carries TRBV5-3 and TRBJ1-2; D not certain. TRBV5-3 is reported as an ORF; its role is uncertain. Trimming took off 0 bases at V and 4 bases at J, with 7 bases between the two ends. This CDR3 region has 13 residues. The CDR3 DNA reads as TGTGCCAGAAGCTTGGGTAGGGTCTATGGCTACACCTTC. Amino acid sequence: CARSLGRVYGYTF.

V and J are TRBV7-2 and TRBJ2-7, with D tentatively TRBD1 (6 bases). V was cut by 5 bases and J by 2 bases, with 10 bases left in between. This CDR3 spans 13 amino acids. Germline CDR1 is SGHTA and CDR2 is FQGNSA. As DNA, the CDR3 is TGTGCCAGCAGCCAGGGGCAGACCTACGAGCAGTACTTC. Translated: CASSQGQTYEQYF. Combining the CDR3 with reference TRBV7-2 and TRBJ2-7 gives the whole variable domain GAGVSQSPSNKVTEKGKDVELRCDPISGHTALYWYRQSLGQGLEFLIYFQGNSAPDKSGLPSDRFSAERTGGSVSTLTIQRTQQEDSAVYLCASSQGQTYEQYFGPGTRLTVT.